The 23 T cell receptor beta chains below come from one sample, sequenced in a study of blood T cell repertoires in COVID-19 (dated by TCRdb to 2018 to 2020). Library prep was done by the immunoSEQ multiplex PCR assay. Here the immuneACCESS table is served through TCRdb, limited to in-frame sequences with V and J called. Missing clones are a known gap in these copies; in checked studies unresolved V genes cover under half, and the rest lacks a known reason. Across this sample there are roughly 220,000 clones, with roughly four fifths seen only once. Together, the top ten hold 6.5% to 9% of the sample. Sequencing was performed on peripheral blood. These receptor sequences come from a woman aged 80 or over with COVID-19, enrolled during active disease.

The chain is built from TRBV6-5 and TRBJ1-6, with D possibly being TRBD1 (6 bases). Germline lookup yields CDR1 MNHEY and CDR2 SVGAGI. The CDR3 is 13 residues long. Trimming shortened V by 6 bases and J by 13 bases, and 16 bases separated the two germline ends. The CDR3: CASRRGLSQPLHF. The CDR3 coding sequence is TGTGCCAGCAGGCGGGGGCTATCCCAGCCCCTCCACTTT.

The rearrangement joins TRBV28 to TRBJ1-5; D unclear. The germline gives CDR1 MDHEN, CDR2 SYDVKM. The CDR3 extends over 16 amino acids. Between the trimmed V and J ends, which lost 2 bases and 3 bases, there was a span of 14 bases. CDR3 sequence: CASSLPDTTINQPQHF. In DNA, the CDR3 is TGTGCCAGCAGTTTACCCGATACGACTATCAATCAGCCCCAGCATTTT. The full variable domain, rest sourced from reference TRBV28 and TRBJ1-5, is DVKVTQSSRYLVKRTGEKVFLECVQDMDHENMFWYRQDPGLGLRLIYFSYDVKMKEKGDIPEGYSVSREKKERFSLILESASTNQTSMYLCASSLPDTTINQPQHFGDGTRLSIL.

The rearrangement joins TRBV11-2 to TRBJ2-2; 8 bases are shared with TRBD2. The CDR3 covers 16 residues. The germline V gene encodes CDR1 SGHAT and CDR2 FQNNGV. V was clipped by 0 bases and J by 3 bases; unmatched bases: 3. CDR3 sequence (DNA): TGTGCCAGCAGCTTAGACAGCGGGAGCCACACCGGGGAGCTGTTTTTT. Translated: CASSLDSGSHTGELFF.

The chain employs TRBV3-1 (or the pseudogene TRBV3-2) and TRBJ1-2; TRBD1 matches at 7 bases. The CDR3 has 14 amino acids. Germline V gives CDR1 LGHDT, CDR2 YNNKEL (reference sequence). After removal of 4 bases from V and 4 bases from J, the junction contained 6 bases not matched to a gene. The CDR3 here is CASSLWTGFYGYTF. CDR3 in DNA: TGTGCCAGCAGCCTTTGGACAGGATTCTATGGCTACACCTTC.

The chain combines TRBV4-3 with TRBJ2-1; 8 bases match TRBD1. This CDR3 is 18 amino acids long. J was trimmed by 0 bases and V by 0 bases; bases with no gene match: 7. Germline values: CDR1 LGHNA, CDR2 YSLEER. The CDR3 sequence is CASSQEPYGTGSYNEQFF. CDR3 sequence (DNA): TGCGCCAGCAGCCAAGAGCCTTACGGGACAGGCTCCTACAATGAGCAGTTCTTC.

The chain combines TRBV7-9 with TRBJ1-1; D may be TRBD1 (5 bases). CDR1 and CDR2 from the germline V gene are SEHNR and FQNEAQ (reference sequence). V dropped 2 bases and J dropped 10 bases, with 17 bases sitting between them. This CDR3 contains 14 residues. In DNA, the CDR3 is TGTGCCAGCAGCTTACAAGGGGATCGAGATCCAGCTTTCTTT. Protein sequence: CASSLQGDRDPAFF.

The J gene is TRBJ1-1, the V gene TRBV3-1 (or the pseudogene TRBV3-2); no reliable D call. The germline V gene has CDR1 LGHDT and CDR2 YNNKEL (reference sequence). The CDR3 sequence is 12 residues long. The V end was cut by 7 bases, the J end by 11 bases, with 17 bases between. CDR3 sequence: CASTHGWGGAFF. CDR3 nucleotides: TGTGCCAGCACTCATGGTTGGGGAGGGGCTTTCTTT.

This sequence joins TRBV6-5 and TRBJ1-2; 8 nucleotides agree with TRBD1. CDR1 and CDR2 from the germline V gene are MNHEY and SVGAGI. The CDR3 has 14 amino acids. V gave up 6 bases and J gave up 5 bases; unmatched junction bases: 8. CDR3 sequence reads: CASSPAGTGYGYTF. Written as DNA, the CDR3 is TGTGCCAGCAGCCCGGCCGGGACAGGTTATGGCTACACCTTC.

The chain couples TRBV9 to TRBJ1-6; TRBD1 matches 7 bases. Trimming removed 2 bases from V and 6 bases from J; junction bases left unmatched: 8. Per the germline V gene, CDR1 is SGDLS and CDR2 is YYNGEE. The CDR3 covers 16 residues. CDR3 region: CASSVTGRTGNSPLHF. The CDR3 nucleotides are TGTGCCAGCAGCGTGACAGGGCGTACGGGTAATTCACCCCTCCACTTT.

The chain has TRBV2 and TRBJ2-5; 7 nucleotides line up with TRBD2. Trimming took 6 bases from V and 4 from J; bases not matched to a gene: 5. The CDR3 totals 13 residues. CDR1 is SNHLY and CDR2 is FYNNEI in the germline V gene. The DNA for the CDR3 is TGTGCCAGCAGGACGGGAGGCGGAGAGACCCAGTACTTC. It is translated as CASRTGGGETQYF.

This clone was observed a handful of times. The CDR3 protein is CASSLDDRKKGTSPLHF. In nucleotides, the CDR3 is TGTGCCAGCAGCTTAGATGACAGAAAAAAAGGTACGTCACCCCTCCACTTT. The rearrangement links TRBV11-3 to TRBJ1-6; D possibly corresponds to TRBD1 (5 bases). This CDR3 region has 17 residues. Germline loops: CDR1 SGHNT, CDR2 YENEEA. With 0 bases removed from V and 10 bases from J, the gap between germline ends came to 19 bases.

In its sample, this clone was seen once. This chain joins TRBV5-1 and TRBJ2-7, with a weak D call TRBD2 (6 bases). Germline values: CDR1 SGHRS, CDR2 YFSETQ. Between the trimmed V and J ends, which lost 0 bases and 5 bases, there was a span of 18 bases. CDR3 length: 16 amino acids. CDR3 region: CASSLEYRGGLDEQYF. The CDR3 bases are TGCGCCAGCAGCTTGGAATATCGGGGAGGTCTCGACGAGCAGTACTTC.

The chain combines TRBV18 with TRBJ1-3; no reliable D call. The CDR3 loop spans 12 amino acids. Per the germline V gene, CDR1 is KGHSH and CDR2 is LQKENI. V lost 3 bases to trimming and J lost 4 bases, with 4 bases between them. The chain's CDR3 is CASSPSGNTIYF. CDR3 in DNA: TGTGCCAGCTCACCGTCGGGAAACACCATATATTTT.

The V call is TRBV5-1, the J call TRBJ2-7, with a possible D match to TRBD2 (6 bases). Trimming removed 1 base at V and 6 bases at J, with 11 bases between. CDR3 length equals 13 residues. Germline CDR1 and CDR2: SGHRS and YFSETQ. CDR3 sequence: CASSLWRGSEQYF. In nucleotides, the CDR3 is TGCGCCAGCAGCTTGTGGCGGGGATCCGAGCAGTACTTC.

The chain couples TRBV5-1 to TRBJ2-7, with D possibly being TRBD1 (6 bases). Germline loops: CDR1 SGHRS, CDR2 YFSETQ. V was cut by 0 bases and J by 8 bases, with 18 bases left in between. This CDR3 has 15 residues. CDR3: CASSLGPQGNKKQYF. As DNA, the CDR3 is TGCGCCAGCAGCTTGGGTCCACAGGGTAACAAGAAGCAGTACTTC.

On this clone: This CDR3 is also generated by other DNA sequences in the sample. J is TRBJ2-3 and V is TRBV9, with D possibly matching TRBD2 (6 bases). CDR1 is SGDLS, CDR2 YYNGEE, per germline. The V end was cut by 4 bases, the J end by 3 bases, with 12 bases between. CDR3 length: 14 residues. This CDR3 is CASSPGGITDTQYF. The CDR3 nucleotides read TGTGCCAGCAGCCCTGGCGGGATAACAGATACGCAGTATTTT.

J is TRBJ1-1 and V is TRBV30; D perhaps matches TRBD1 (6 bases). Germline CDR1 is GTSNPN and CDR2 is SVGIG (reference sequence). Between the trimmed V and J ends, which lost 0 bases and 0 bases, there was a span of 11 bases. The CDR3 is made up of 15 amino acids. The CDR3 protein is CAWSVPGQMNTEAFF. Written as DNA, the CDR3 is TGTGCCTGGAGTGTACCCGGACAGATGAACACTGAAGCTTTCTTT.

The chain joins TRBV27 to TRBJ2-1, with 8 bases fitting TRBD1. The germline CDR1 and CDR2 sequences are MNHEY and SMNVEV (reference sequence). The CDR3 length is 14 residues. The V segment lost 5 bases and the J segment 5 bases; nucleotides outside the gene matches: 5. The CDR3 coding sequence is TGTGCCAGCAGTGTCGGGACAGGCCACAATGAGCAGTTCTTC. It codes for CASSVGTGHNEQFF.

V gene TRBV9 combines with J gene TRBJ2-3; TRBD2 matches at 8 bases. CDR1 and CDR2 (germline): SGDLS, YYNGEE. The junction had 9 bases not matched to a gene; V was cut back by 4 bases and J by 2 bases. The CDR3 length is 16 residues. CDR3 region: CASSRGGGGLTDTQYF. The CDR3 bases are TGTGCCAGCAGCCGGGGCGGCGGGGGGCTCACAGATACGCAGTATTTT.

The chain joins TRBV3-1 (or the pseudogene TRBV3-2) to TRBJ2-1; 12 nucleotides align to TRBD2. The CDR3 runs to 16 residues. The V and J ends lost 1 base and 7 bases, in that order; junction bases with no gene match: 5. The germline V gene encodes CDR1 LGHDT and CDR2 YNNKEL (reference sequence). CDR3 nucleotides: TGTGCCAGCAGCCAAGCCGGACTAGCGGGGAGGAATGAGCAGTTCTTC. Its translation: CASSQAGLAGRNEQFF.

This rearrangement joins TRBV5-1 to TRBJ2-2, with 8 bases identical to TRBD2. The CDR3 has 15 residues. The J segment lost 8 bases and the V segment lost 4 bases, leaving 10 bases of the junction unmatched. Germline-derived CDR1 and CDR2 are SGHRS and YFSETQ. The CDR3 region is CASSGTSMYSGELFF. The CDR3 bases are TGCGCCAGCAGCGGGACTAGTATGTACTCAGGGGAGCTGTTTTTT.

This chain connects TRBV6-5 to TRBJ2-4; 8 positions agree with TRBD2. V was pared by 6 bases and J by 4 bases, with 8 bases of the junction left unmatched. The CDR3 is 15 residues long. In germline, CDR1 is MNHEY, CDR2 SVGAGI. CDR3: CASRRDSGEKNIQYF. In nucleotides, the CDR3 is TGTGCCAGCAGACGTGATAGCGGGGAAAAAAACATTCAGTACTTC.

This clone was seen once. V usage is TRBV7-9 and J usage is TRBJ2-2; D might be TRBD1 (6 bases). Germline CDR1 is SEHNR and CDR2 is FQNEAQ (reference sequence). There are 15 residues in the CDR3. V lost 1 base to trimming and J lost 3 bases, with 9 bases between them. CDR3 region: CASSLVRQDTGELFF. The CDR3 region has the DNA TGTGCCAGCAGCTTAGTGCGACAGGACACCGGGGAGCTGTTTTTT. The whole variable domain, remainder taken from reference TRBV7-9 and TRBJ2-2, is DTGVSQNPRHKITKRGQNVTFRCDPISEHNRLYWYRQTLGQGPEFLTYFQNEAQLEKSRLLSDRFSAERPKGSFSTLEIQRTEQGDSAMYLCASSLVRQDTGELFFGEGSRLTVL.